The T cell receptor (beta chain) described here comes from a study of Graves' ophthalmopathy and Graves' hyperthyroidism. Overall study results and limits: Its predictions of ophthalmopathy progression gave the model 60% to 71% sensitivity and 72% to 75% specificity.

Establishment of the diagnosis relied upon clinical symptoms, serum thyroxine, TRAb, thyroid ultrasound and orbital computed tomography. V trimming: 3 bases; J trimming: 1 base; junction bases outside the gene matches: 2. CDR1 is SGHRS and CDR2 is YFSETQ in the germline V gene. This CDR3 comprises 15 residues. This clonotype was recorded at least ten times. The antigen is not known. The study amplified TCR beta CDR3 regions using RNA transcripts. Investigators did first-round RT-PCR with HTBI primers, then second-round multiplex PCR. TCRdb analysed the multiplex PCR reads with MiXCR anew, one entry per CDR3 protein. The sample carries 300,000 to 350,000 distinct CDR3 sequences, 17% recorded once.

The sequenced sample consisted of peripheral blood. V and J are TRBV5-1 and TRBJ2-2; TRBD1 matches 8 bases. The source of this sequence is an adult man with Graves' ophthalmopathy. The CDR3 reads CASSSGQVNTGELFF. CDR3 DNA sequence: TGCGCCAGCAGCTCGGGACAGGTGAACACCGGGGAGCTGTTTTTT.